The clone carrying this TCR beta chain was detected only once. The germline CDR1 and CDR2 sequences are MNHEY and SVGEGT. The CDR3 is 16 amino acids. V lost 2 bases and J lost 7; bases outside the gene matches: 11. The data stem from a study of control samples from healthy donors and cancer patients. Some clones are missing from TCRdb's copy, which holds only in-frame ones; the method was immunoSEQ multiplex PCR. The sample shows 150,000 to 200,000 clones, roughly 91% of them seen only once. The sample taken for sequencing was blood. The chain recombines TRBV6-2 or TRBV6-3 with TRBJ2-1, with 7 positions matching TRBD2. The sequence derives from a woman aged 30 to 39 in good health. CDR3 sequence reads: CASSYDGGGPGNEQFF. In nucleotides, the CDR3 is TGTGCCAGCAGTTACGATGGGGGAGGGCCGGGAAATGAGCAGTTCTTC.